These T cell receptor beta chains were read from a single sample in a study of cytomegalovirus exposure and HLA in healthy donors. Generated by immunoSEQ multiplex PCR, the TCRdb table keeps only in-frame clones and is missing some. The sample has approximately 35,000 clones, 70% to 85% seen once. What was sequenced was PBMCs. The receptors derive from a woman aged 18-29 years in good health and CMV-seronegative. The CDR3 runs from the conserved cysteine through the conserved F or W. The D gene is left open where the match is weak. Part of the rows lack a size; the others show once, few, many or a class for expanded clones.

cdr3_nt	cdr3_aa	j_call	d_call	v_call	clone_size
TGTGCCAGCAGCGCGTCCGAGGGGACAGGGCCATTCGGCTACACCTTC	CASSASEGTGPFGYTF	TRBJ1-2	TRBD1	TRBV9	once
TGTGCCAGCAGTGAGGAGGGCAGTCATATCTACGAGCAGTACTTC	CASSEEGSHIYEQYF	TRBJ2-7	NA	TRBV6-4	once
TGTGCCAGCAGCTTAGTACAGGGGACGACAGATACGCAGTATTTT	CASSLVQGTTDTQYF	TRBJ2-3	TRBD1	TRBV7-9	NA
TGCGCCAGCAGCCAATCAGTAAGCACAGATACGCAGTATTTT	CASSQSVSTDTQYF	TRBJ2-3	NA	TRBV5-1	once
TGTGCCAGCAGGGGGGGCTCCTACAATGAGCAGTTCTTC	CASRGGSYNEQFF	TRBJ2-1	NA	TRBV6-5	NA
TGTGCCAGCAGTTTTCTGACAGGTCCGGGGGGCTACACCTTC	CASSFLTGPGGYTF	TRBJ1-2	NA	TRBV27	once
TGTGCCAGCAGTTACTCGATAGAAACCGGGGCCAACGTCCTGACTTTC	CASSYSIETGANVLTF	TRBJ2-6	NA	TRBV6-5	NA
TGTGCCGGAGGGGCCTCGGGACAGGGCACAGATACGCAGTATTTT	CAGGASGQGTDTQYF	TRBJ2-3	TRBD1	TRBV9	NA
TGTGCCAGCAGCCGTTATGTCCCAAAGGGGGCACTTTCACCCCTCCACTTT	CASSRYVPKGALSPLHF	TRBJ1-6	TRBD1	TRBV7-2	NA
TGTGCCAGCAGCCAAGTAGGGCTCCGGAGGACCAACTATGGCTACACCTTC	CASSQVGLRRTNYGYTF	TRBJ1-2	NA	TRBV14	NA
TGTGCCAGCAGCCGACTAGCGGGAGCAGGTTCCTACGAGCAGTACTTC	CASSRLAGAGSYEQYF	TRBJ2-7	TRBD2	TRBV5-6	NA
TGTGCCAGCAGCCAAGCCAGCGGGAGCTCCTACGAGCAGTACTTC	CASSQASGSSYEQYF	TRBJ2-7	TRBD2	TRBV4-2	once
TGTGCCAGCAGTTCCGGGACAGGGGCTGAAGCTTTCTTT	CASSSGTGAEAFF	TRBJ1-1	TRBD1	TRBV6-5	NA
TGTGCCAGCAGCCCCCTTGATGGCCCACATCAGCCCCAGCATTTT	CASSPLDGPHQPQHF	TRBJ1-5	NA	TRBV6-6	NA
TGTGCCAGCAGCCCGGACAGGGCCAATTCACCCCTCAACTTT	CASSPDRANSPLNF	TRBJ1-6	TRBD1	TRBV7-2	NA
TGTGCCAGCAGCTTAGCCACTAGCGGGGGGGTGGATACGCAGTATTTT	CASSLATSGGVDTQYF	TRBJ2-3	TRBD2	TRBV7-2	NA
TGTGCCAGCTCACCATTGGACAATAGGAACACTGAAGCTTTCTTT	CASSPLDNRNTEAFF	TRBJ1-1	NA	TRBV18	NA
TGTGCCAGCAGTCCAAACGACAGGGGAGTCTACAATGAGCAGTTCTTC	CASSPNDRGVYNEQFF	TRBJ2-1	TRBD1	TRBV6-6	NA
TGTGCCAGCAGACACCGAAATTACAATGAGCAGTTCTTC	CASRHRNYNEQFF	TRBJ2-1	NA	TRBV18	NA
TGTGCCAGCCGGGCCCGGGGAAGCAATCAGCCCCAGAATTTT	CASRARGSNQPQNF	TRBJ1-5	NA	TRBV5-8	NA
TGTGCCTGGGACGGAGGGACGAACACTGAAGCTTTCTTT	CAWDGGTNTEAFF	TRBJ1-1	NA	TRBV30	NA
TGTGCCAGCATCTTGTTAGCGGGAGACTATGAGCAGTTCTTC	CASILLAGDYEQFF	TRBJ2-1	TRBD2	TRBV6-6	NA
TGTGCCAGCAGCTTGGGGGACAGTCGGGAGACCCAGTACTTC	CASSLGDSRETQYF	TRBJ2-5	TRBD1	TRBV5-6	NA
TGTGCCAGCAGCCCCGGGACAGTTAGCTATGGCTACACCTTC	CASSPGTVSYGYTF	TRBJ1-2	TRBD1	TRBV7-6	NA
TGTGCCAGCAGTTACCGGGACAGGGGGCTTTCCTCTGGAAACACCATATATTTT	CASSYRDRGLSSGNTIYF	TRBJ1-3	TRBD1	TRBV7-8	NA
TGTGCCAGCTCCTCCGGCGGGAACACTGAAGCTTTCTTT	CASSSGGNTEAFF	TRBJ1-1	NA	TRBV25-1	NA
TGTGCCAGCAGCTTTGGGGGGATGGGTGAGCAGTTCTTC	CASSFGGMGEQFF	TRBJ2-1	NA	TRBV5-5	NA
TGTGCCACCAGCTGGGACAGGGGGTCATTCTACGAGCAGTACTTC	CATSWDRGSFYEQYF	TRBJ2-7	TRBD1	TRBV15	once
TGTGCCAGCTCACCACCGGCCAGGGAAGGGTACGGTGAGCAGTTCTTC	CASSPPAREGYGEQFF	TRBJ2-1	NA	TRBV18	NA
TGTGCCAGCAGCTTCGACGGGAGCTCCTACGAGCAGTACTTC	CASSFDGSSYEQYF	TRBJ2-7	NA	TRBV7-3	NA
TGTGCCAGCAGCGTAGATCCAGCGGGCGGATCAGATACGCAGTATTTT	CASSVDPAGGSDTQYF	TRBJ2-3	NA	TRBV9	NA
TGTGCCTGGAGTTCAGGGGATGGAGATACGCAGTATTTT	CAWSSGDGDTQYF	TRBJ2-3	NA	TRBV30	NA
TGTGCCTGGAGTCGCGCAGGGGGCAGGGGGTTCGAGGGCTACCCCTTC	CAWSRAGGRGFEGYPF	TRBJ1-2	TRBD1	TRBV30	NA
TGTGCCAGCTCACCGACAGGGCTCACTAACTATGGCTACACCTTC	CASSPTGLTNYGYTF	TRBJ1-2	TRBD1	TRBV18	NA
TGTGCCAGCAGCCCCAATCCAGGGTCCTGGATCGAGCAGTACTTC	CASSPNPGSWIEQYF	TRBJ2-7	NA	TRBV5-5	NA
TGTGCCAGCAGTTTCCAGGGGCAGCCCCAGCATTTT	CASSFQGQPQHF	TRBJ1-5	NA	TRBV27	NA
TGTGCCAGCAGCCTGAGTCGGGGGGCTCAGCCCCAGCATTTT	CASSLSRGAQPQHF	TRBJ1-5	NA	TRBV7-2	NA
TGCGCCAGCAGTCAATCCTCTGAGGCAGGGTTAAGCACAGATACGCAGTATTTT	CASSQSSEAGLSTDTQYF	TRBJ2-3	NA	TRBV23-1	NA
TGTGCCAGCAGCTTAGAAAGCGGTAGCTCCTACAATGAGCAGTTCTTC	CASSLESGSSYNEQFF	TRBJ2-1	NA	TRBV7-9	NA
TGTGCCAGCAGCCCCCCTGTCGTGCCAGGGGGTAGGTATGGCTACACCTTC	CASSPPVVPGGRYGYTF	TRBJ1-2	TRBD1	TRBV5-5	NA
TGCAGCGTTTATTCGCTAGCGGGGGTGGGTGCCTACGAGCAGTACTTC	CSVYSLAGVGAYEQYF	TRBJ2-7	TRBD2	TRBV29-1	once
TGTGCTAGTGGTTTGTCCCGGGCTAGCGGCCAGGGGACCCAGTACTTC	CASGLSRASGQGTQYF	TRBJ2-5	TRBD2	TRBV12-5	few
TGCGCCAGCAGCCAGTCAACCCACAATGAGCAGTTCTTC	CASSQSTHNEQFF	TRBJ2-1	NA	TRBV5-1	NA
TGTGCCAGCAGTTTACCCAAAGACAGGGGCAATCAGCCCCAGCATTTT	CASSLPKDRGNQPQHF	TRBJ1-5	TRBD1	TRBV28	medium-sized
TGTGCCAGCAGTGATCCCCCCACAAGGACCCAGTACTTC	CASSDPPTRTQYF	TRBJ2-5	NA	TRBV2	NA
TGTGCCAGCAGTATAGAACAGGGATCCTATGGCTACACCTTC	CASSIEQGSYGYTF	TRBJ1-2	NA	TRBV6-1	NA
TGTGCCATCGGGACAGGGATATACAATGAGCAGTTCTTC	CAIGTGIYNEQFF	TRBJ2-1	TRBD1	TRBV19	NA
TGTGCCAGCAGCTCCCTTTCTAGCGGGAGATTATTTGGGCAGTACTTC	CASSSLSSGRLFGQYF	TRBJ2-7	TRBD2	TRBV11-2	NA
TGTGCCAGCAGCGCCGACGCACGGGTCAATCAGCCCCAGCATTTT	CASSADARVNQPQHF	TRBJ1-5	NA	TRBV9	NA
TGTGCCAGTAGTAGCTGGGTCTCGGGACAGGGTGGCGAGCAGTACTTC	CASSSWVSGQGGEQYF	TRBJ2-7	TRBD1	TRBV19	few
TGTGCCAGCAGTGAACTCCAGGGGTATGGGGACACAGATACGCAGTATTTT	CASSELQGYGDTDTQYF	TRBJ2-3	NA	TRBV25-1	NA
TGTGCCGGCAGCTTAGGGACAGGGGGCTACGAGCAGTACTTC	CAGSLGTGGYEQYF	TRBJ2-7	TRBD1	TRBV7-8	NA
TGTGCCAGCAGTGCGGACAGGGGGCGTGGGGGCACTGAAGCTTTCTTT	CASSADRGRGGTEAFF	TRBJ1-1	TRBD1	TRBV6-1	NA
TGTGCCAGTAGCCTAAGAGGGGGGGCGATTACTGAAGCTTTCTTT	CASSLRGGAITEAFF	TRBJ1-1	NA	TRBV19	NA